The entry below gives a single T cell receptor (beta chain) sequence along with its context. These data come from a study of T cell changes during pregnancy in multiple sclerosis. Per the germline V gene, CDR1 is MDHEN and CDR2 is SYDVKM. This CDR3 comprises 19 residues. V shed 3 bases, J shed 1 base, and the junction held 17 bases outside the gene matches. Assay used: immunoSEQ multiplex PCR; TCRdb lists only in-frame clones, some missing. This table has some 45,000 clones, nearly 90% appearing once. This receptor was identified in a female donor with multiple sclerosis, enrolled in a pregnancy study. Sequenced material: CD4+ T cells from peripheral blood mononuclear cells, taken after pregnancy. This chain links TRBV28 with TRBJ1-2, with TRBD1 matching 7 bases. CDR3 sequence (DNA): TGTGCCAGCAGTTTTGCCGGTACCGTGACAGGGATCGGTAACTATGGCTACACCTTC. Translated: CASSFAGTVTGIGNYGYTF.